Listed below are T cell receptor beta chains from one sample, sequenced in a study of cytomegalovirus exposure and HLA in healthy donors. The assay was immunoSEQ multiplex PCR, and TCRdb's table has in-frame clones only and misses some. The sample yields around 300,000 clones, around 85% seen once. Sequenced input: PBMCs. These receptors were collected from a woman aged 18-29 years in good health and CMV-seronegative. CDR3s include the opening cysteine and the closing phenylalanine or tryptophan. D genes are given only for firm matches. A clone size is listed for some rows: how often the clone was seen (once, few, many), or a class if it is expanded.

v_call	d_call	j_call	clone_size	cdr3_aa	cdr3_nt
TRBV13	.	TRBJ2-5	.	CASSYPGQETQYF	TGTGCCAGCAGCTACCCCGGGCAAGAGACCCAGTACTTC
TRBV2	.	TRBJ2-7	.	CASSEALQGHTGEQYF	TGTGCCAGCAGTGAAGCGCTTCAGGGGCATACGGGCGAGCAGTACTTC
TRBV13	TRBD2	TRBJ2-5	.	CASSPWTSGGFQETQYF	TGTGCCAGCAGCCCCTGGACTAGCGGGGGATTCCAAGAGACCCAGTACTTC
TRBV29-1	.	TRBJ2-3	.	CSSRTDSTDTQYF	TGCAGCTCGCGGACAGATAGCACAGATACGCAGTATTTT
TRBV5-4	TRBD1	TRBJ2-1	.	CASGGTGGSYEQFF	TGTGCCAGCGGCGGGACAGGGGGTAGTTATGAGCAGTTCTTC
TRBV30	.	TRBJ1-2	few	CAWSKAGKEEGYTF	TGTGCCTGGTCTAAGGCAGGAAAGGAAGAGGGCTACACCTTC
TRBV30	.	TRBJ1-1	once	CAWSVVGGRTFF	TGTGCCTGGAGTGTAGTTGGGGGCAGAACTTTCTTT
TRBV19	.	TRBJ1-5	.	CASSTTENQPQHF	TGTGCCAGTAGTACTACGGAGAATCAGCCCCAGCATTTT
TRBV6-5	TRBD1	TRBJ1-6	few	CASTSRGRSPLHF	TGTGCCAGCACTTCTAGGGGGCGGTCACCCCTCCACTTT
TRBV6-5	.	TRBJ2-2	.	CASSPWALNTGELFF	TGTGCCAGCAGTCCCTGGGCCCTTAACACCGGGGAGCTGTTTTTT
TRBV5-8	.	TRBJ1-2	.	CASSLGDYGYTF	TGTGCCAGCAGCTTGGGAGACTATGGCTACACCTTC
TRBV29-1	.	TRBJ1-1	once	CSVSRQAGGFF	TGCAGCGTTTCCCGACAGGCTGGCGGTTTCTTT
TRBV7-9	TRBD1	TRBJ2-3	.	CASSSRGPDTQYF	TGTGCCAGCAGCTCCAGGGGGCCAGATACGCAGTATTTT
TRBV7-6	.	TRBJ2-7	once	CASSLADTYEQYF	TGTGCCAGCAGCTTAGCCGACACTTACGAGCAGTACTTC
TRBV4-1	.	TRBJ2-5	.	CASSQVRGFQETQYF	TGCGCCAGCAGCCAAGTAAGGGGCTTCCAAGAGACCCAGTACTTC
TRBV27	TRBD1	TRBJ2-1	.	CASSFDRVMNEQFF	TGTGCCAGCAGTTTTGACAGGGTTATGAATGAGCAGTTCTTC
TRBV19	TRBD1	TRBJ2-7	once	CASSSTGGGSYEQYF	TGTGCCAGTAGTTCCACAGGGGGAGGCTCCTACGAGCAGTACTTC
TRBV5-6	.	TRBJ2-1	.	CASNNPTRTDSSYNEQFF	TGTGCCAGCAACAACCCAACCAGGACAGACAGCTCCTACAATGAGCAGTTCTTC
TRBV21-1	.	TRBJ2-7	.	CASSKGIAGEEEQYF	TGTGCCAGCAGCAAAGGCATAGCGGGAGAGGAAGAGCAGTACTTC